What follows are 26 T cell receptor beta chains derived from one specimen sequenced in a study of beta chain features in type 1 diabetes. Which antigens these TCRs recognize remains unknown. Notes on the study in general: Moderate yet significant TCRB CDR3 shortening was seen in Type 1 diabetes patients in all four CD4+ subsets.

The entirety of the isolated RNA underwent reverse transcription, so expressed TCRB transcripts were sequenced. Sequencing used immunoSEQ multiplex PCR; TCRdb keeps in-frame clones, though not all of them. The sample consists of some 350,000 clones, around 9.6% of them appearing once. Sequencing input: central memory CD4+ T cells from blood. These TCRs come from a man aged 25 to 40 with type 1 diabetes.

In its sample, this clone was seen a few times. This chain links TRBV4-2 with TRBJ1-5; tentatively, D is TRBD1 (5 bases). Germline V gives CDR1 LGHNA, CDR2 YNFKEQ. The CDR3 spans 14 residues. The V end lost 1 base, the J end lost 7 bases, and 11 bases lay between the germline ends. CDR3 nucleotides: TGTGCCAGCAGCCAAGTTGTTGGGACCCAGCCCCAGCATTTT. Translated, it gives CASSQVVGTQPQHF.

This clone was detected a few times. The chain couples TRBV19 to TRBJ2-2; 7 bases fit TRBD1. CDR1 and CDR2 from the germline V gene are LNHDA and SQIVND (reference sequence). The junction had 2 bases not matched to a gene; V was cut back by 4 bases and J by 3 bases. The CDR3 has 14 amino acids. The CDR3 coding sequence is TGTGCCAGTAGTAACACAGGGGACACCGGGGAGCTGTTTTTT. It specifies CASSNTGDTGELFF.

J is TRBJ1-4 and V is TRBV5-1; 7 nucleotides line up with TRBD1. The J segment lost 8 bases and the V segment lost 1 base, leaving 5 bases of the junction unmatched. The CDR3 runs to 14 residues. CDR1 is SGHRS and CDR2 is YFSETQ in the germline V gene. In nucleotides, the CDR3 is TGCGCCAGCAGCTTGATGGGGGGACAGGAAAAACTGTTTTTT. The encoded protein is CASSLMGGQEKLFF.

This clone was picked up a small number of times. The chain links TRBV11-3 to TRBJ1-1; no reliable D call. Germline V gene lookup returns CDR1 SGHNT and CDR2 YENEEA. This CDR3 has 13 residues. Trimming removed 5 bases at V and 1 base at J, with 8 bases between. CDR3 DNA: TGTGCCAGCAGCGCGACATCGAACACTGAAGCTTTCTTT. Residues: CASSATSNTEAFF.

V and J are TRBV18 and TRBJ1-1; TRBD1 agrees at 9 bases. The V segment lost 5 bases and the J segment 1 base; nucleotides outside the gene matches: 8. The germline CDR1 and CDR2 sequences are KGHSH and LQKENI. This CDR3 spans 16 amino acids. CDR3 residues: CASSTEGTGTNTEAFF. In nucleotides, the CDR3 is TGTGCCAGCTCAACCGAAGGGACAGGGACGAACACTGAAGCTTTCTTT.

In this sample, this clone turned up many times. This chain uses TRBV18 with TRBJ2-4; 13 bases are a match to TRBD2. Germline CDR1 and CDR2: KGHSH and LQKENI. Trimming removed 4 bases from V and 9 bases from J; junction bases left unmatched: 6. This CDR3 has 15 residues. CDR3 amino acids: CASSRGLAGDGIQYF. The CDR3 DNA reads TGTGCCAGCTCACGAGGACTAGCGGGAGATGGCATTCAGTACTTC.

This clone was seen a handful of times. The chain uses TRBV4-3 and TRBJ2-1, with D perhaps assigned TRBD1 or TRBD2 (5 bases each). Trimming removed 0 bases at V and 12 bases at J, with 9 bases between. The CDR3 extends over 12 amino acids. CDR1 and CDR2 (germline): LGHNA, YSLEER. CDR3 residues: CASSQDRDLQFF. The DNA of the CDR3 is TGCGCCAGCAGCCAAGACCGGGACCTGCAGTTCTTC.

The V and J genes are TRBV9 and TRBJ1-2; D gene uncertain. In germline, CDR1 is SGDLS, CDR2 YYNGEE. V lost 4 bases to trimming and J lost 2 bases, with 15 bases between them. The CDR3 totals 15 residues. The CDR3 reads CASSPEGRLNYGYTF. DNA of the CDR3: TGTGCCAGCAGCCCGGAGGGTCGGTTAAACTATGGCTACACCTTC.

This clone occurred many times. The chain employs TRBV7-9 and TRBJ2-5, with D perhaps TRBD1 (6 bases). This CDR3 spans 13 amino acids. The germline CDR1 and CDR2 sequences are SEHNR and FQNEAQ (reference sequence). V lost 6 bases, J lost 5 bases, and 13 bases lay in between. This chain's CDR3 is CASSRTVGETQYF. For the CDR3, the DNA is TGTGCCAGCAGTCGGACAGTGGGGGAGACCCAGTACTTC.

The V call is TRBV28, the J call TRBJ2-2; 9 bases map to TRBD1. V shed 5 bases, J shed 6 bases, and the junction held 7 bases outside the gene matches. The CDR3 sequence is 15 residues long. The germline V gene has CDR1 MDHEN and CDR2 SYDVKM. CDR3 nucleotide sequence: TGTGCCAGCAGTAGCGGGACAGGGAGGTCCGGGGAGCTGTTTTTT. It yields the protein CASSSGTGRSGELFF.

The chain recombines TRBV11-1 with TRBJ2-7, with D possibly being TRBD1 (5 bases). The CDR3 is 15 amino acids. V gave up 4 bases and J gave up 5 bases, with 18 bases separating them. Germline V gives CDR1 SGHAT, CDR2 FQDESV (reference sequence). CDR3 in amino acids: CASSSGHLRGDEQYF. The DNA of the CDR3 is TGTGCCAGCAGCTCAGGACATCTCCGCGGAGACGAGCAGTACTTC.

The chain is built from TRBV6-5 and TRBJ2-5, with TRBD2 matching 10 bases. The length of the CDR3 is 14 residues. Germline CDR1 is MNHEY and CDR2 is SVGAGI. V gave up 5 bases and J gave up 1 base; unmatched junction bases: 1. The CDR3 DNA follows: TGTGCCAGCAGTGGACTAGCGGCCCAAGAGACCCAGTACTTC. This codes for CASSGLAAQETQYF.

CDR3 in DNA: TGTGCCAGCAGTTACTTGACAGGGGGAGGCGAGCAGTACTTC. Translating it yields CASSYLTGGGEQYF. The chain couples TRBV6-5 to TRBJ2-5, with 9 bases aligning to TRBD1. The DNA end lines up better with TRBJ2-7; the J call may be wrong. Germline CDR1 reads MNHEY; CDR2 reads SVGAGI. The CDR3 runs to 14 residues.

This chain joins TRBV4-2 and TRBJ2-7; D may be TRBD1 (5 bases). Germline V gene sequence: CDR1 LGHNA, CDR2 YNFKEQ. The CDR3 spans 13 residues. V lost 5 bases to trimming and J lost 5 bases, with 13 bases between them. The CDR3 bases are TGTGCCAGCAGCTTCGCAGGGTTCAACGAGCAGTACTTC. It translates to CASSFAGFNEQYF.

This clone appeared a few times. V is TRBV5-4 and J is TRBJ2-1; the D gene could be TRBD1 or TRBD2 (5 bases each). CDR1 and CDR2 (germline): SGHNT, YYREEE (reference sequence). Trimming cost V 0 bases and J 5 bases, with 12 bases left between them. CDR3 length: 15 residues. In nucleotides, the CDR3 is TGTGCCAGCAGCTTGGCGATAGGGACGGACAATGAGCAGTTCTTC. It is translated as CASSLAIGTDNEQFF.

The chain links TRBV29-1 to TRBJ2-1; 9 bases match TRBD2. The CDR3 covers 19 residues. Germline trimming cut 5 bases from V and 0 bases from J; bases unmatched to any gene: 17. Germline V gives CDR1 SQVTM, CDR2 ANQGSEA. The CDR3 DNA sequence: TGCAGCGTTACTTTGCAGGGGCGTCTAGCGGGAAGCTCCTACAATGAGCAGTTCTTC. As protein: CSVTLQGRLAGSSYNEQFF.

The CDR3 region has the DNA TGCGCCAGCAGCCAAAAGTACAGGGTGGGCGGGGATGAGCAGTTCTTC. This sequence encodes CASSQKYRVGGDEQFF. This chain joins TRBV4-3 and TRBJ2-1, with D perhaps matching TRBD1 or TRBD2 (6 bases each). The length of the CDR3 is 16 residues. V was pared by 2 bases and J by 8 bases, with 19 bases between. Germline CDR1 reads LGHNA; CDR2 reads YSLEER.

The chain recombines TRBV7-2 with TRBJ1-5; D is unclear. The germline CDR1 and CDR2 sequences are SGHTA and FQGNSA. The CDR3 covers 13 residues. V was cut by 5 bases and J by 2 bases, with 7 bases left in between. The CDR3 DNA reads as TGTGCCAGCAGCCCCCCGGGCAATCAGCCCCAGCATTTT. This translates into CASSPPGNQPQHF.

The V gene is TRBV11-2, the J gene TRBJ2-5, with D tentatively TRBD2 (6 bases). From germline, CDR1 is SGHAT and CDR2 FQNNGV. V dropped 7 bases and J dropped 7 bases, with 16 bases sitting between them. The CDR3 is made up of 13 amino acids. The CDR3 region has the DNA TGTGCCAGCAAACGAGGCGGGGAAGGGACCCAGTACTTC. Amino acid sequence: CASKRGGEGTQYF. Variable domain in full (rest from reference TRBV11-2 and TRBJ2-5): EAGVAQSPRYKIIEKRQSVAFWCNPISGHATLYWYQQILGQGPKLLIQFQNNGVVDDSQLPKDRFSAERLKGVDSTLKIQPAKLEDSAVYLCASKRGGEGTQYFGPGTRLLVL.

Many counts were recorded for this clone. This chain connects TRBV25-1 to TRBJ2-7; 9 bases agree with TRBD1. Germline V gives CDR1 MGHDK, CDR2 SYGVNS. With V trimmed by 7 bases and J by 4 bases, 5 bases remained unmatched. The CDR3 has 13 residues. The CDR3: CASKRQGGYEQYF. The CDR3 region has the DNA TGTGCCAGCAAACGACAGGGGGGGTACGAGCAGTACTTC.

This clone has just a few counts. The J gene is TRBJ2-4, the V gene TRBV4-2, with 10 bases that match TRBD1. This CDR3 has 19 amino acids. From germline, CDR1 is LGHNA and CDR2 YNFKEQ. V lost 0 bases, J lost 0 bases, and 8 bases stayed unmatched. This CDR3 reads CASSQEGQGGQVAKNIQYF. DNA of the CDR3: TGTGCCAGCAGCCAAGAAGGACAGGGGGGACAGGTAGCCAAAAACATTCAGTACTTC.

The rearrangement uses TRBV10-3 and TRBJ2-2, with 10 bases matching TRBD2. Per the germline V gene, CDR1 is ENHRY and CDR2 is SYGVKD. The CDR3 is 16 residues long. Trimming took 6 bases from V and 7 from J; bases not matched to a gene: 11. The CDR3 region has the DNA TGTGCCATCAGGACCCAAAGCGGGAGGGAGAGCGGGGAGCTGTTTTTT. This sequence encodes CAIRTQSGRESGELFF.

Concerning this clone: Other DNA sequences within the sample encode an identical CDR3. The chain uses TRBV28 and TRBJ2-7, with a possible D match to TRBD1 (5 bases). With 3 bases removed from V and 4 bases from J, the gap between germline ends came to 7 bases. This CDR3 has 12 residues. Germline V gene data show CDR1 as MDHEN and CDR2 as SYDVKM. The CDR3 spells CASSLQGYEQYF. The CDR3 nucleotides are TGTGCCAGCAGTTTGCAGGGTTACGAGCAGTACTTC.

The chain joins TRBV2 to TRBJ2-5; 10 positions match TRBD1. The CDR3 runs 14 residues. V dropped 6 bases and J dropped 2; count of bases not matched to a gene: 3. Germline CDR1 reads SNHLY; CDR2 reads FYNNEI. Here the CDR3 DNA reads TGTGCCAGCAGCGAGGACAGGGGGCAAGAGACCCAGTACTTC. Translation: CASSEDRGQETQYF.

This clone was recorded a few times. Other DNA sequences in the same sample also yield this CDR3. This chain uses TRBV7-2 with TRBJ2-1; D call uncertain. There are 14 residues in the CDR3. Trimming took off 1 base at V and 2 bases at J, with 6 bases between the two ends. The germline V gene encodes CDR1 SGHTA and CDR2 FQGNSA. This chain's CDR3 is CASSLGRTYNEQFF. CDR3 bases: TGTGCCAGCAGCTTAGGACGGACCTACAATGAGCAGTTCTTC.

This clone was counted a few times. The chain uses TRBV2 and TRBJ2-1, with D tentatively TRBD2 (5 bases). Trimming left V 7 bases short and J 0 bases short, with 13 bases between. The CDR3 has 15 amino acids. The germline V gene encodes CDR1 SNHLY and CDR2 FYNNEI. CDR3 sequence: CASISGRSSYNEQFF. CDR3 coding DNA: TGTGCCAGCATAAGCGGTCGAAGCTCCTACAATGAGCAGTTCTTC.